Listed below are T cell receptor beta chains from one sample, sequenced in a study of blood T cell repertoires in COVID-19. This table comes from immunoSEQ multiplex PCR, and its TCRdb copy is limited to in-frame clones, with some not included. The sample holds approximately 330,000 clones, roughly 90% seen once. Input material: peripheral blood. Every receptor here comes from a man under 40 with COVID-19, enrolled during active disease. Both conserved end residues are part of each CDR3. A D gene is named only where the DNA matches it firmly. Not every row has a clone size; where given, it reads once, few, many or a size class.

16	TRBV10-3	TRBJ2-1	.	TRBD2	TGTGCCATCACCCCGACTAGCGGGGCCTCCTACAATGAGCAGTTCTTC	CAITPTSGASYNEQFF
13	TRBV6-5	TRBJ2-7	.	TRBD2	TGTGCCTCCTCGCGGGAGGTCCCCTACGAGCAGTACTTC	CASSREVPYEQYF
15	TRBV4-2	TRBJ1-4	.	.	TGTGCCAGCAGCCAGACAGCCCCAACTAATGAAAAACTGTTTTTT	CASSQTAPTNEKLFF
18	TRBV19	TRBJ2-5	.	TRBD2	TGTGCCAGTAGTCCACGACTAGCGGGCGTCCCCTTACAAGAGACCCAGTACTTC	CASSPRLAGVPLQETQYF
14	TRBV19	TRBJ1-3	.	.	TGTGCCAGTAGTATTCTATCCTCTGGAAACACCATATATTTT	CASSILSSGNTIYF
16	TRBV10-3	TRBJ2-7	.	TRBD1	TGTGCCATCAGTGAGTGGGGACAGGGGAGCTCCTACGAGCAGTACTTC	CAISEWGQGSSYEQYF
15	TRBV19	TRBJ1-1	.	.	TGTGCCAGTAGTATTATGGCGGCAGAGAACACTGAAGCTTTCTTT	CASSIMAAENTEAFF
13	TRBV7-2	TRBJ2-7	.	.	TGTGCCAGCAGCTTAGCGAGAGGGGGCGAGCAGTACTTC	CASSLARGGEQYF
15	TRBV6-5	TRBJ2-3	.	.	TGTGCCAGCCGACTCAGCGCGGGGTCCACAGATACGCAGTATTTT	CASRLSAGSTDTQYF
16	TRBV5-4	TRBJ2-7	.	TRBD1	TGTGCCAGCAGCCCAGGCCCGGGACAGGGGAACTACGAGCAGTACTTC	CASSPGPGQGNYEQYF
14	TRBV7-2	TRBJ2-5	.	TRBD2	TGTGCCAGCAGCTCGGGACTAGCGAAAGAGACCCAGTACTTC	CASSSGLAKETQYF
13	TRBV6-2/TRBV6-3	TRBJ1-2	.	.	TGTGCCAGCAGCCCGACAGCAGCCTATGGCTACACCTTC	CASSPTAAYGYTF
14	TRBV2	TRBJ2-5	few	TRBD1	TGTGCCAGCAGGCCAAGACAGGGCCAAGAGACCCAGTACTTC	CASRPRQGQETQYF
19	TRBV10-3	TRBJ2-3	.	TRBD2	TGTGCCATCAGGGCCGGGACTAGCGGGGTTTCCTCTAGCACAGATACGCAGTATTTT	CAIRAGTSGVSSSTDTQYF
14	TRBV30	TRBJ2-3	.	TRBD2	TGTGCCTGGGGGGGACTAGCGGGAGCTACCACGCAGTATTTT	CAWGGLAGATTQYF
16	TRBV25-1	TRBJ1-1	.	TRBD1	TGTGCCAGCAGGCTAAAGGGGACAGGGGCCGTCTCTGAAGCTTTCTTT	CASRLKGTGAVSEAFF
17	TRBV14	TRBJ2-2	.	.	TGTGCCAGCAGCCCCCCCTCATATGGGGGGTGGGCCGGGGAGCTGTTTTTT	CASSPPSYGGWAGELFF
15	TRBV7-2	TRBJ1-5	.	.	TGTGCCAGCAGCTTAGGACAGGCCAGCAATCAGCCCCAGCATTTT	CASSLGQASNQPQHF
17	TRBV5-5	TRBJ2-6	.	.	TGTGCCAGCAGCTTGGATGACAGTTACTCTGGGGCCAACGTCCTGACTTTC	CASSLDDSYSGANVLTF
15	TRBV9	TRBJ1-2	few	.	TGTGCCAGCAGCGTAGCTACAGGGCTTCGGTATGGCTACACCTTC	CASSVATGLRYGYTF
15	TRBV11-2	TRBJ2-1	.	TRBD2	TGTGCCAGCAGCCCGACTAGCGGGGTGGACAATGAGCAGTTCTTC	CASSPTSGVDNEQFF
14	TRBV6-5	TRBJ1-1	.	TRBD1	TGTGCCAGCATAAAAAGGGGGCGCGACACTGAAGCTTTCTTT	CASIKRGRDTEAFF
16	TRBV7-2	TRBJ2-2	.	TRBD1	TGTGCCAGCAGCCTCGCAGGGGGACAGAACACCGGGGAGCTGTTTTTT	CASSLAGGQNTGELFF
13	TRBV18	TRBJ1-5	.	TRBD1	TGTGCCAGCTCAGAGGGGGCCAATCAGCCCCAGCATTTT	CASSEGANQPQHF
15	TRBV28	TRBJ2-1	once	.	TGTGCCAGCTCCTTTCGGGGGAGCCTCGACAATGAGCAGTTCTTC	CASSFRGSLDNEQFF
16	TRBV15	TRBJ2-3	.	TRBD2	TGTGCCACCAGCAGAGATCTGGCGGGGGGCACAGATACGCAGTATTTT	CATSRDLAGGTDTQYF
13	TRBV27	TRBJ1-1	.	.	TGTGCCAGCAGGGGGAGTCGGGATACTGAAGCTTTCTTT	CASRGSRDTEAFF
14	TRBV18	TRBJ1-1	.	TRBD1	TGTGCCAGCTCACCTCGACAGGGGAACACTGAAGCTTTCTTT	CASSPRQGNTEAFF
15	TRBV30	TRBJ2-7	.	.	TGTGCCTGGAGCCACGGGGTAAGGGCTGTCTACGAGCAGTACTTC	CAWSHGVRAVYEQYF